This record covers a single TCR beta chain. Its antigen is not yet known. No much larger clonotype is one base removed from it; base qualities were not supplied. Other DNA sequences in this specimen translate into the identical CDR3. This sample stems from a study of shared clonotypes between healthy human individuals (dated by TCRdb to between 2020 and 2021). With respect to the entire study: Three men and a couple of women, aged 18 to 49 years, made up the cohort. Each donor's leukapheresis produced roughly between roughly 0.9 and 8.9 billion PBMCs. Per donor, three plates each were used for CD4 naive and CD4 memory, two for CD8 naive, and one for CD8 memory. To estimate repertoire size and how much clonotype sharing occurs between individuals, the study deeply sequenced the blood TCR repertoires of several healthy adults. Different laboratories and diverse techniques were used to prepare libraries and sequence TCR repertoires, to increase sequencing depth and limit assay-specific biases. Points the paper makes about the study in general: Even with the large sequencing depth, rarefaction of the sorted-subset datasets indicated that sequencing was incomplete. Sampling was limited to blood, and TCR repertoires in tissue likely differ from TCR repertoires in blood. Pairwise subsampling led to the expectation that sequencing depth would affect the degree of clonotype sharing among donors. Sharing across a few donors was observed for approximately 5% of naive CD4, over 3% of naive CD8, around 2.5% of memory CD4, and roughly 0.4% of memory CD8 clonotypes. Higher generation probabilities were observed for clonotypes shared by all four sorted-subset donors than for non-shared clonotypes. Larger estimated clonotype richness was generally found for naive subsets than for memory subsets. The small number of donors limited the genetic and exposure-history diversity represented.

The donors were healthy, HIV-negative adults who had no recently reported acute infections or vaccinations. Every donor was a Caucasian adult residing in Nashville, Tennessee, USA. Magnetic negative selection was used to enrich CD4+ T cells, after which naive cells were positively selected on CD45RA and the negative fraction became the memory subset. Blood was obtained by leukapheresis, after which PBMCs were separated by Ficoll-Histopaque density gradient centrifugation and cryopreserved in liquid nitrogen vapor phase. Analytical flow cytometry was used to check the purity and quantity of each magnetically sorted T cell population. Each sorted fraction had its genomic DNA isolated and then quantified by UV absorbance on a Nanodrop 2000c. V sheds 0 bases and J sheds 0 bases, leaving 8 bases between their ends. The CDR3 runs 16 residues from the cysteine to the phenylalanine. Only CDR3 DNA remains: 48 bases, in frame from the first base. CDR1 and CDR2 (MNHNY, SVGAGI) derive from the germline V gene (reference sequence).

Using the deep immunoSEQ assay, TCR CDR3 regions were amplified from genomic DNA by multiplex PCR. Extracted genomic DNA from each cell subset was spread evenly across all wells of several immunoSEQ 96-well plates, with each plate serving as a replicate. Each replicate PCR for sorted subsets received 200 ng genomic DNA, equal to tens of thousands of T cell genomes. Purified libraries were quantified with a Qubit 3.0 fluorometer, sized on a Bioanalyzer 2100, and re-quantified with the KAPA Library Quantification kit. A separate single-read 150-cycle Illumina NextSeq 550 flow cell was used to sequence each immunoSEQ 96-well plate. As for how the authors treated the data: The immunoSEQ output contained only junctional sequences without quality scores, so filtering could not match that applied to full-length reads. To assign V/J genes and CDR3, sequences were annotated against IMGT germline references using PyIR, a Python wrapper for IgBLAST v1.9. Any read was removed if the V/J assignment was weak (E-value above 1e-6), the CDR3 was missing, or the read contained stop codons, out-of-frame junctions, or ambiguous translated residues. V3J clonotypes were defined by identical inferred V gene, J gene, and CDR3 amino acid sequence. Percentage overlap between repertoires was calculated by dividing the number of shared unique clonotypes by the size of the smaller repertoire. Three approaches were used to assess repertoire richness: RTK rarefaction, the Chao1 estimator, and Recon v2.1 estimates of unobserved clonotypes. Generation probabilities were computed with OLGA for all TCRbeta clonotypes obtained by the gDNA method from four donors. The immuneACCESS repertoire file appears here via TCRdb, limited to in-frame rearrangements. These files lack a portion of the clones; in checked studies, under half of the deficit traces to unresolved V genes, and the cause of the others is not known. V and J calls and clone size come straight from that table; D and trimming were deduced from the DNA. The sample has over 1.4 million clones on record, approximately 97% of them singletons. Approximately 1.2% of the sample goes to the ten largest clones.

The sample consisted of naive CD4+ T cells sorted from blood. Explained via the paper, the cell subset or site label denotes: CD45RA+ positively selected. The rearrangement combines TRBV6-6 with TRBJ1-4; confidence is insufficient to name the D gene. The sequence was obtained from a man aged 30 to 45 in good health. The CDR3 here reads CASSYSPGTTNEKLFF. Here is the DNA: TGTGCCAGCAGTTACTCGCCTGGTACAACTAATGAAAAACTGTTTTTT.